This TCR beta chain was sequenced during a study of regulatory T cells in long-lasting Graves disease. According to the study, TCR beta libraries were built with iRepertoire HTBI primers and CDR3-region Arm-PCR. TCRdb re-derived calls from the multiplex PCR reads in MiXCR, one entry per CDR3 protein. The sample records almost 350,000 distinct CDR3 sequences, around 20% being singletons. Specified time point: persistent/refractory GD, antithyroid drugs over 5 years with positive TRAb. PBMC-derived RNA was used for the TCR library. This clonotype was observed at least ten times. This CDR3 comprises 13 residues. V lost 2 bases and J 2 bases, leaving 7 bases between the germline ends. Looked up from germline, CDR1 is DFQATT and CDR2 is SNEGSKA (reference sequence).

The clonotype originates from a female donor with Graves disease. The chain links TRBV20-1 to TRBJ2-4, with D possibly matching TRBD1 (6 bases). The source material was peripheral blood mononuclear cells (PBMCs), sampled when the disease was refractory, from a patient treated with antithyroid drugs. CDR3 sequence reads: CSARRGSKNIQYF. The CDR3 nucleotides are TGCAGTGCTAGAAGGGGGTCCAAAAACATTCAGTACTTC.